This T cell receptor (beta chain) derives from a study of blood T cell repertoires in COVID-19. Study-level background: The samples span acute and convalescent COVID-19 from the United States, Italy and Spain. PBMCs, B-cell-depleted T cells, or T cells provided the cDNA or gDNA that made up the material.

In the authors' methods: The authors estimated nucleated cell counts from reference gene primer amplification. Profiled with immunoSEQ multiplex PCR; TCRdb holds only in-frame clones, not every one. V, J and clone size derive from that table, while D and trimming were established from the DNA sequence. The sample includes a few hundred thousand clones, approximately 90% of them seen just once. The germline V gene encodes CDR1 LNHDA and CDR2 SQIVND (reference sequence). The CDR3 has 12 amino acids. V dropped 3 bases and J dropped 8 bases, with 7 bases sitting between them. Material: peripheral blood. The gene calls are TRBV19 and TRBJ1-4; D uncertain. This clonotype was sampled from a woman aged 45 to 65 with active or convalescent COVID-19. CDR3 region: CASSIGREKLFF. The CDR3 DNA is TGTGCCAGTAGTATTGGGAGGGAAAAACTGTTTTTT.